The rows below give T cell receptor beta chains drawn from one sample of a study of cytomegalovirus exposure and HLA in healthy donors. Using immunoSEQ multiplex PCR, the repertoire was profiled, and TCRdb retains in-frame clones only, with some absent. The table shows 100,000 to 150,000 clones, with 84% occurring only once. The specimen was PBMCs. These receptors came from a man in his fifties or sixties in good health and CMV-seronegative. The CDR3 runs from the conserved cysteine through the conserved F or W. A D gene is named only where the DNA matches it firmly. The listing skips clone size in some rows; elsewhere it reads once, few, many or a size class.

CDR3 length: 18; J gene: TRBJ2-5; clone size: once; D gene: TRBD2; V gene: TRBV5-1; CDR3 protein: CASSLVGLAGGSRETQYF; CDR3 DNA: TGCGCCAGCAGCTTGGTGGGACTAGCGGGGGGGTCTCGTGAGACCCAGTACTTC
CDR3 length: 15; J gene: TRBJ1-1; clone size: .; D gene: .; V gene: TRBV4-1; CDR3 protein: CASSQVRGRNTEAFF; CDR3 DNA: TGCGCCAGCAGCCAAGTTAGGGGCAGGAACACTGAAGCTTTCTTT
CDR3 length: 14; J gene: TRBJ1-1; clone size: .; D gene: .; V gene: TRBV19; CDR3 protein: CASSIFGENTEAFF; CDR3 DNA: TGTGCCAGTAGTATATTCGGTGAGAACACTGAAGCTTTCTTT
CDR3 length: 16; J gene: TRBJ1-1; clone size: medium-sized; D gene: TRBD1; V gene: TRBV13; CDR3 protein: CASSSRQGALDTEAFF; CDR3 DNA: TGTGCCAGCAGCTCACGACAGGGGGCTTTAGACACTGAAGCTTTCTTT
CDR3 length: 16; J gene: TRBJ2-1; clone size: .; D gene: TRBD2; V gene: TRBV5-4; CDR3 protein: CASSPDLAGGHNEQFF; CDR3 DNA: TGTGCCAGCAGCCCCGACCTAGCGGGGGGCCACAATGAGCAGTTCTTC
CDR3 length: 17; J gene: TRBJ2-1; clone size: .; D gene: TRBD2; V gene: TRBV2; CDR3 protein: CASSHPSTGGGVNEQFF; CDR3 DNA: TGTGCCAGCAGTCATCCCTCCACGGGCGGGGGGGTCAATGAGCAGTTCTTC
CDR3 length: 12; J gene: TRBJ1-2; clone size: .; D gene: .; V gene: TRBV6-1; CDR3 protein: CATHRGDYGYTF; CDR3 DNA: TGTGCCACCCACCGGGGGGACTATGGCTACACCTTC
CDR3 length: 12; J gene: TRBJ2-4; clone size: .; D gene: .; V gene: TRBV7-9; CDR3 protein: CASSPGGHIQYF; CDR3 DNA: TGTGCCAGCAGCCCAGGAGGCCACATTCAGTACTTC
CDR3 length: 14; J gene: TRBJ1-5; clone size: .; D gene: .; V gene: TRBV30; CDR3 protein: CAWSVESSNQPQHF; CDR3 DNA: TGTGCCTGGAGTGTAGAGTCTAGCAATCAGCCCCAGCATTTT
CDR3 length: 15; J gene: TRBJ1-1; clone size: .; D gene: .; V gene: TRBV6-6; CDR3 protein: CASSYWQGMNTEAFF; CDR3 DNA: TGTGCCAGCAGTTACTGGCAGGGCATGAACACTGAAGCTTTCTTT
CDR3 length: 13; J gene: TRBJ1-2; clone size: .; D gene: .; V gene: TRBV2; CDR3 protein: CASSDQGNYGYTF; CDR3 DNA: TGTGCCAGCAGTGATCAGGGTAACTATGGCTACACCTTC
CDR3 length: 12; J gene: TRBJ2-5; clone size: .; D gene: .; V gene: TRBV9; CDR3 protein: CASRGLEETQYF; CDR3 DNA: TGTGCCAGCAGGGGACTCGAAGAGACCCAGTACTTC
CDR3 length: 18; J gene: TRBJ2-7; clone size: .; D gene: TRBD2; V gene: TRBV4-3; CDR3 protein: CASSQDLRLAGRTYEQYF; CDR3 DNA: TGCGCCAGCAGCCAAGATTTACGACTAGCGGGGAGAACCTACGAGCAGTACTTC
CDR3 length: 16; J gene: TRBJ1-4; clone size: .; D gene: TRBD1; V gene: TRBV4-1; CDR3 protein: CASSQETTGGYEKLFF; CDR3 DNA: TGCGCCAGCAGCCAAGAGACGACAGGGGGCTATGAAAAACTGTTTTTT
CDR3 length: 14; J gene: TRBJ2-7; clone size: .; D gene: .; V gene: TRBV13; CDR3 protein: CASSSGYRDDEQYF; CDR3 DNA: TGTGCCAGCAGCTCCGGTTACAGGGACGACGAGCAGTACTTC
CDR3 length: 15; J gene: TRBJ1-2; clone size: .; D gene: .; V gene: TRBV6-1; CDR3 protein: CASSETTGQTYGYTF; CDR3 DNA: TGTGCCAGCAGTGAAACTACAGGACAAACCTATGGCTACACCTTC
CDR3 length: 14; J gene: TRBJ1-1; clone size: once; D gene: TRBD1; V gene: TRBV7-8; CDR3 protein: CASSRATGDTEAFF; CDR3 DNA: TGTGCCAGCAGTCGAGCTACAGGGGACACTGAAGCTTTCTTT
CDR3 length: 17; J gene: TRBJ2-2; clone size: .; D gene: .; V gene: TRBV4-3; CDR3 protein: CASSQDSEGQNTGELFF; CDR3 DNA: TGCGCCAGCAGCCAAGATAGCGAGGGACAGAACACCGGGGAGCTGTTTTTT
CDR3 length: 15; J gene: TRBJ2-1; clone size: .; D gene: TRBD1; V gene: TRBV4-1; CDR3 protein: CASSFGQGEYNEQFF; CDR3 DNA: TGCGCCAGCAGCTTCGGACAGGGGGAATACAATGAGCAGTTCTTC
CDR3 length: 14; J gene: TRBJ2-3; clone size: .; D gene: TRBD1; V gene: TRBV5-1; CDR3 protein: CASSWGTGDDTQYF; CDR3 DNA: TGCGCCAGCAGCTGGGGAACAGGGGACGATACGCAGTATTTT
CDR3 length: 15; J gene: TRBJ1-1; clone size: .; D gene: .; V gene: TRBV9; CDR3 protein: CASSPKGGAYTEAFF; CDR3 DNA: TGTGCCAGCAGCCCCAAAGGAGGGGCGTACACTGAAGCTTTCTTT
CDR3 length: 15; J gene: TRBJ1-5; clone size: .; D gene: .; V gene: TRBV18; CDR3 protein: CASSPEGMSNQPQHF; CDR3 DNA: TGTGCCAGCTCACCGGAGGGGATGAGCAATCAGCCCCAGCATTTT
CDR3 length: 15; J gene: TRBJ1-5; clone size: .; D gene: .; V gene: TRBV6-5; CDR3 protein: CASCCETDSNQPQHF; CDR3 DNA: TGTGCCAGTTGCTGCGAGACAGATAGCAATCAGCCCCAGCATTTT
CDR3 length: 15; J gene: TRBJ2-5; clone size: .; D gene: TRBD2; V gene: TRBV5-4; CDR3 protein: CASSSSGGQQETQYF; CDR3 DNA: TGTGCCAGCAGCTCTAGCGGGGGCCAACAAGAGACCCAGTACTTC
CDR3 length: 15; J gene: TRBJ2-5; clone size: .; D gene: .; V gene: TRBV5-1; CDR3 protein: CASSLRGTNWETQYF; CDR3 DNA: TGCGCCAGCAGCTTGAGGGGAACCAACTGGGAGACCCAGTACTTC
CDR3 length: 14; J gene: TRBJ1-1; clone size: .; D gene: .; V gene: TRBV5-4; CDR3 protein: CASSSSGTNTEAFF; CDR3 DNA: TGTGCCAGCAGCTCGAGCGGAACGAACACTGAAGCTTTCTTT
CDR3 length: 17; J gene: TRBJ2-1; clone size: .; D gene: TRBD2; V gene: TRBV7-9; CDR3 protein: CASSEGLAGGLYNEQFF; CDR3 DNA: TGTGCCAGCAGCGAAGGACTAGCGGGGGGGCTTTACAATGAGCAGTTCTTC
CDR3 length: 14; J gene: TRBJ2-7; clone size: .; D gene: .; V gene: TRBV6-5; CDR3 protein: CASSVGAGSYEQYF; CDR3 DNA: TGTGCCAGCAGTGTGGGGGCAGGGTCCTACGAGCAGTACTTC